What follows are 20 T cell receptor beta chains derived from one specimen sequenced in a study of T cell changes during pregnancy in multiple sclerosis. The data were produced by immunoSEQ multiplex PCR, yet TCRdb's version contains in-frame clones alone and is incomplete. Among over 90,000 clones listed, 85% to 95% were seen once. The sequences come from peripheral blood, collected after pregnancy. These receptors came from a female donor with multiple sclerosis, enrolled in a pregnancy study.

The chain couples TRBV6-6 to TRBJ1-1; 9 nucleotides match TRBD1. Germline CDR1 MNHNY, CDR2 SVGAGI (reference sequence). The trim removed 5 bases at V and 7 bases at J, leaving 8 bases unmatched. The CDR3 consists of 14 residues. CDR3 nucleotides: TGTGCCAGCAGTCAAACAGGGGGCTTTAGTGAAGCTTTCTTT. Protein: CASSQTGGFSEAFF.

The genes are TRBV14 and TRBJ1-2, with 9 bases aligning to TRBD1. V dropped 1 base and J dropped 3; count of bases not matched to a gene: 6. The CDR3 is 16 residues long. The V gene's germline CDR1 is SGHDN and CDR2 FVKESK. CDR3 region: CASSQAGTGPYYGYTF. The CDR3 bases are TGTGCCAGCAGCCAAGCAGGGACAGGGCCCTACTATGGCTACACCTTC.

The chain uses TRBV5-1 and TRBJ1-1; 8 nucleotides match TRBD1. Per germline, CDR1 SGHRS and CDR2 YFSETQ. This CDR3 has 15 residues. Trimming cost V 3 bases and J 7 bases; bases outside gene matches: 11. CDR3 protein: CASSSTPDRESEAFF. Written as DNA, the CDR3 is TGCGCCAGCAGCTCAACCCCGGACAGGGAGAGTGAAGCTTTCTTT.

The chain couples TRBV6-5 to TRBJ2-7, with 9 bases that match TRBD1. Germline values: CDR1 MNHEY, CDR2 SVGAGI. The CDR3 is 14 residues long. Germline trimming cut 5 bases from V and 3 bases from J; bases unmatched to any gene: 5. The CDR3 protein is CASSGGTGFYEQYF. The CDR3 coding sequence is TGTGCCAGCAGTGGGGGGACAGGGTTCTACGAGCAGTACTTC.

The rearrangement links TRBV6-1 to TRBJ2-3, with 7 bases that match TRBD2. The CDR3 has 16 amino acids. Germline CDR1 reads MNHNS; CDR2 reads SASEGT. V shed 1 base and J 2 bases; nucleotides not matched to a gene: 6. CDR3 residues: CASSEGSSGVTDTQYF. DNA for the CDR3: TGTGCCAGCAGTGAAGGGTCTAGCGGCGTCACAGATACGCAGTATTTT.

CDR3 sequence: CASSSQQGTEAFF. The CDR3 region has the DNA TGTGCCAGCAGCTCCCAACAGGGGACTGAAGCTTTCTTT. This chain links TRBV7-3 with TRBJ1-1; 7 bases align to TRBD1. There are 13 residues in the CDR3. Germline loops: CDR1 SGHTA, CDR2 FQGTGA. The J segment lost 5 bases and the V segment lost 4 bases, leaving 4 bases of the junction unmatched.

This chain uses TRBV2 with TRBJ2-1; 12 bases agree with TRBD2. Losses at the gene ends were 1 base for V and 7 bases for J; bases not matched to a gene: 14. Germline CDR1 and CDR2: SNHLY and FYNNEI. The CDR3 covers 19 residues. Here the CDR3 DNA reads TGTGCCAGCAGTGAAGTGATCTTCGGGGCTAGCGGGAGGGGTAATGAGCAGTTCTTC. Its protein is CASSEVIFGASGRGNEQFF.

The genes are TRBV7-3 and TRBJ2-2; TRBD2 aligns across 10 bases. The CDR3 length is 18 residues. V dropped 4 bases and J dropped 4; count of bases not matched to a gene: 12. Germline values: CDR1 SGHTA, CDR2 FQGTGA. CDR3 bases: TGTGCCAGCAGCTCCACGATGAGCGGGAGGGCCCTCACCGGGGAGCTGTTTTTT. Translated, it gives CASSSTMSGRALTGELFF.

This chain links TRBV27 with TRBJ2-1; 13 positions agree with TRBD2. Trimming removed 5 bases from V and 9 bases from J; junction bases left unmatched: 10. The CDR3 loop spans 16 amino acids. Germline CDR1 MNHEY, CDR2 SMNVEV (reference sequence). The DNA for the CDR3 is TGTGCCAGCAGTGGGGGACTAGCGGGAAGGGGGGGTGAGCAGTTCTTC. Its translation is CASSGGLAGRGGEQFF.

This chain uses TRBV5-1 with TRBJ2-1; D gene uncertain. The ends were cut back, 4 bases at V and 3 bases at J, with 14 bases in the middle. The germline gives CDR1 SGHRS, CDR2 YFSETQ. CDR3 length: 15 residues. CDR3 DNA: TGCGCCAGCAGCGATATCCGGTTCGGCTACAATGAGCAGTTCTTC. Amino acid sequence: CASSDIRFGYNEQFF.

This chain connects TRBV19 to TRBJ2-1; 9 nucleotides agree with TRBD2. The CDR3 consists of 16 residues. Trimming removed 7 bases from V and 3 bases from J; junction bases left unmatched: 10. Germline V gene data show CDR1 as LNHDA and CDR2 as SQIVND (reference sequence). CDR3 DNA: TGTGCCAGTACCCTCTCTAGCGGGAAGATCTACAATGAGCAGTTCTTC. Translating it yields CASTLSSGKIYNEQFF.

The chain recombines TRBV5-1 with TRBJ2-7; D perhaps matches TRBD1 (6 bases). CDR3 length: 15 residues. V dropped 4 bases and J dropped 3 bases, with 17 bases sitting between them. Germline CDR1 SGHRS, CDR2 YFSETQ. The CDR3 DNA sequence: TGCGCCAGCAGCCTAGGACAGCTAGGCGGCTACGAGCAGTACTTC. It translates to CASSLGQLGGYEQYF.

This rearrangement joins TRBV5-5 to TRBJ1-2; D is perhaps TRBD1 (6 bases). CDR3 length: 15 residues. Trimming shortened V by 0 bases and J by 4 bases, and 13 bases separated the two germline ends. CDR1 is SGHKS, CDR2 YYEKEE, per germline (reference sequence). The CDR3 loop is CASSLAGGPAYGYTF. CDR3 sequence (DNA): TGTGCCAGCAGCTTGGCCGGGGGGCCAGCCTATGGCTACACCTTC.

This chain connects TRBV6-1 to TRBJ1-2, with a weak D call TRBD1 (6 bases). Per the germline V gene, CDR1 is MNHNS and CDR2 is SASEGT. Trimming cost V 7 bases and J 4 bases, with 16 bases left between them. The CDR3 is made up of 14 amino acids. Here the CDR3 reads CASTEQGVGYGYTF. As DNA, the CDR3 is TGTGCCAGCACAGAACAGGGAGTCGGCTATGGCTACACCTTC.

The rearrangement links TRBV5-1 to TRBJ1-2; weak D call: TRBD1 (5 bases). CDR3 length: 12 residues. Trimming removed 7 bases from V and 7 bases from J, with 14 bases in between. From germline, CDR1 is SGHRS and CDR2 YFSETQ. CDR3 sequence: CASGRDGGGYTF. The DNA of the CDR3 is TGCGCCAGCGGGAGGGACGGTGGTGGCTACACCTTC.

The rearrangement joins TRBV4-1 to TRBJ1-1, with D possibly being TRBD1 (6 bases). Trimming cost V 5 bases and J 3 bases, with 13 bases left between them. In germline, CDR1 is MGHRA, CDR2 YSYEKL. This CDR3 region has 14 residues. CDR3 sequence (DNA): TGCGCCAGCAGCTGGCAGGCAGGGGACACTGAAGCTTTCTTT. It translates to CASSWQAGDTEAFF.

The chain recombines TRBV30 with TRBJ1-2, with D possibly being TRBD1 (5 bases). The CDR3 is 17 residues long. Germline V lookup: CDR1 GTSNPN, CDR2 SVGIG (reference sequence). V was clipped by 0 bases and J by 4 bases, with 21 bases between them. The CDR3 reads CAWSVSVVGGYAYGYTF. The DNA for the CDR3 is TGTGCCTGGAGTGTATCCGTTGTTGGGGGGTATGCCTATGGCTACACCTTC.

This clone was counted a single time. This rearrangement joins TRBV2 to TRBJ2-7; TRBD1 matches 8 bases. The trim removed 10 bases at V and 5 bases at J, leaving 4 bases unmatched. The V gene's germline CDR1 is SNHLY and CDR2 FYNNEI. The CDR3 consists of 11 residues. The CDR3 reads CATGQGNEQYF. The DNA for the CDR3 is TGTGCCACCGGACAGGGCAACGAGCAGTACTTC.

The chain has TRBV19 and TRBJ1-1, with D uncertain. CDR3 length: 12 amino acids. Trimming shortened V by 5 bases and J by 7 bases, and 11 bases separated the two germline ends. Germline V gene data show CDR1 as LNHDA and CDR2 as SQIVND (reference sequence). The chain's CDR3 is CASSAGPNEAFF. Written as DNA, the CDR3 is TGTGCCAGTAGTGCAGGTCCCAATGAAGCTTTCTTT.

The genes are TRBV14 and TRBJ2-3; unclear D gene. The ends were cut back, 3 bases at V and 0 bases at J, with 13 bases in the middle. CDR1 SGHDN and CDR2 FVKESK come from the germline V gene. This CDR3 has 16 residues. The CDR3 coding sequence is TGTGCCAGCAGCCAGTTTGGGCAGAGTAGCACAGATACGCAGTATTTT. Amino acids: CASSQFGQSSTDTQYF.